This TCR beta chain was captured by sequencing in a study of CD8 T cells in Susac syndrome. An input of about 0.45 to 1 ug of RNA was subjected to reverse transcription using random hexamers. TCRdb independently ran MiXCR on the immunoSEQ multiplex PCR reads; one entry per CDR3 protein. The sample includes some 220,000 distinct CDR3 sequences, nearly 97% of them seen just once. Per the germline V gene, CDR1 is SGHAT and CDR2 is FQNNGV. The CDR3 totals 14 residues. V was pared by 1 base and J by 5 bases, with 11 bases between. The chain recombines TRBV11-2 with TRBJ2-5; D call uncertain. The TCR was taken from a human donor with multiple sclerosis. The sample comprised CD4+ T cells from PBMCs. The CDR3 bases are TGTGCCAGCAGCTTAGGTTTGCTTGTCGAGACCCAGTACTTC. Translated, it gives CASSLGLLVETQYF. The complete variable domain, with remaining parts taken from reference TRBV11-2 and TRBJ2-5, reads EAGVAQSPRYKIIEKRQSVAFWCNPISGHATLYWYQQILGQGPKLLIQFQNNGVVDDSQLPKDRFSAERLKGVDSTLKIQPAKLEDSAVYLCASSLGLLVETQYFGPGTRLLVL.